A selection of T cell receptor beta chains follows, all from one sample in a study of T cells in Graves' hyperthyroidism and ophthalmopathy. MiXCR, run by TCRdb on the multiplex PCR reads, gives a single entry per CDR3 protein. The repertoire holds roughly 350,000 distinct CDR3 sequences, more than 14% seen once, with about 20% in the top ten. The sample was blood. The receptors originated from a young woman with Graves' ophthalmopathy. Each CDR3 is given without its conserved first and last residue. The order of the fields is clone size, V gene, CDR3 protein. Where a row states a size, it is once, few, many or the class of an expanded clone; other rows omit it.

many	TRBV11-1	ASSLARAGKSPLH
many	TRBV20-1	SAEKIAGTYNEQF
many	TRBV2	ASSASGMDYGYT
many	TRBV12-3/TRBV12-4	ASSRSWDTQY
.	TRBV7-6	ASSLAKTQGRVDYGYT
many	TRBV7-2	ASSLRGSRPKDTQY
many	TRBV12-3/TRBV12-4	ASRLIGGNSPLH
many	TRBV11-2	ASSLARVTGTHYGYT
.	TRBV15	ATSRDPVLEQY
.	TRBV2	ASVGYEQY
many	TRBV7-9	ASSLGGLAGGRTDTQY
.	TRBV29-1	SVEVLPGNQETQY
many	TRBV28	ASSLRPNTEAF
many	TRBV28	ASSLLTGELF
many	TRBV6-1	ASSQQGAFYEQY
many	TRBV10-3	AIGNTGVYEQY
many	TRBV11-1	ASSSTDRASYEQY
few	TRBV13	ASSAAPGQGYSSYNEQF
few	TRBV5-6	ASSLDSGGDYNSPLH
.	TRBV6-1	ASSAPTASSTDTQY
many	TRBV6-1	ASSNRQRSTNEKLF
many	TRBV2	ASSLVAGNYGYT
many	TRBV20-1	SARGGVGVGGYT
many	TRBV4-1	ASSQSLNTEAF
many	TRBV7-9	ASSLGGVDQPQH
few	TRBV5-1	ASSPKLETQY
.	TRBV2	ASSEGVARNQPQH
few	TRBV19	ASRRGASYNEQF
few	TRBV19	ASSPRAGGARGYEQY
many	TRBV7-8	ASSPGHLNEKLF
many	TRBV30	AWMAGRETQY
many	TRBV7-9	ASSLMSVSGNTIY
many	TRBV30	AWTSGTGNTEAF
many	TRBV5-1	ASSLEAVSNYGYT
many	TRBV28	ASSYPGNYNEQF
.	TRBV6-1	ASRDQAFYEQY
many	TRBV27	ASSLQGSSQPQH
many	TRBV20-1	SARGGLADSTDTQY
.	TRBV7-8	ASTSRGARETQY
few	TRBV7-9	ASSLSLGSDTQY
once	TRBV12-3/TRBV12-4	AIGLAGGYNEQF
many	TRBV7-2	ASRRGGGETQY
many	TRBV20-1	SARGRGLVTIGNTIY
many	TRBV10-2	ASSTSGGYNEQF
few	TRBV7-3	ASSPSGRGRGTEAF
.	TRBV6-1	ASRDSGREKLF
many	TRBV18	ASSPPSVGREGYT
.	TRBV6-5	ASSYGQGREKLF
many	TRBV28	ASSLGGSGGQETQY
many	TRBV7-9	ASSLAGAGPISVQY
.	TRBV9	ASSGISGTYNEQF
.	TRBV6-2/TRBV6-3	ARSGGGFTDTQY
.	TRBV9	ASSEGGRRNQPQH